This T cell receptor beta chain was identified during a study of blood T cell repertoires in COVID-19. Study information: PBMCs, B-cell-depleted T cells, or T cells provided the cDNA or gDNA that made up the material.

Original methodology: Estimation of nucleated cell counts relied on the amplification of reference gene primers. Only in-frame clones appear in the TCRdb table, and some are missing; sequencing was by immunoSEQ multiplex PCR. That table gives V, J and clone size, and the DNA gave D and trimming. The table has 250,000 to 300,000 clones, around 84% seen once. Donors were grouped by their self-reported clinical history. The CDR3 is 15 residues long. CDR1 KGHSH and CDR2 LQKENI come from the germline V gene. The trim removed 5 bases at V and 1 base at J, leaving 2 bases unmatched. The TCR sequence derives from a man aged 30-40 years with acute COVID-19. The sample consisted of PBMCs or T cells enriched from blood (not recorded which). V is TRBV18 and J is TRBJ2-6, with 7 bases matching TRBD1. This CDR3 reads CASSVTGSGANVLTF. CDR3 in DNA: TGTGCCAGCTCAGTGACAGGGTCTGGGGCCAACGTCCTGACTTTC.